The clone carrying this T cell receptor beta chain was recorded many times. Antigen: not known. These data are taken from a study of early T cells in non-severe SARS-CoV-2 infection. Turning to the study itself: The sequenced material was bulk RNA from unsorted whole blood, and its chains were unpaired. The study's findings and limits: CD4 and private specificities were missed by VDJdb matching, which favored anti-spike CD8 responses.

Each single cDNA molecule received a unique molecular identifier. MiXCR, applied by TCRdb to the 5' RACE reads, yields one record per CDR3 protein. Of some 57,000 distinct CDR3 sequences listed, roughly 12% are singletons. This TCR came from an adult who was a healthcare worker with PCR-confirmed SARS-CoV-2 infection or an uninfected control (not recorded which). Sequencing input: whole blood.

The CDR3 DNA sequence: TGTGCCAGCTCACCACCAACGCACCGGGGGGAGCAGTTCTTC. This codes for CASSPPTHRGEQFF. The chain links TRBV18 to TRBJ2-1, with a tentative D call TRBD2 (6 bases). Trimming pared 0 bases from V and 10 bases from J, leaving 13 bases between. In germline, CDR1 is KGHSH, CDR2 LQKENI. This CDR3 is built from 14 residues.